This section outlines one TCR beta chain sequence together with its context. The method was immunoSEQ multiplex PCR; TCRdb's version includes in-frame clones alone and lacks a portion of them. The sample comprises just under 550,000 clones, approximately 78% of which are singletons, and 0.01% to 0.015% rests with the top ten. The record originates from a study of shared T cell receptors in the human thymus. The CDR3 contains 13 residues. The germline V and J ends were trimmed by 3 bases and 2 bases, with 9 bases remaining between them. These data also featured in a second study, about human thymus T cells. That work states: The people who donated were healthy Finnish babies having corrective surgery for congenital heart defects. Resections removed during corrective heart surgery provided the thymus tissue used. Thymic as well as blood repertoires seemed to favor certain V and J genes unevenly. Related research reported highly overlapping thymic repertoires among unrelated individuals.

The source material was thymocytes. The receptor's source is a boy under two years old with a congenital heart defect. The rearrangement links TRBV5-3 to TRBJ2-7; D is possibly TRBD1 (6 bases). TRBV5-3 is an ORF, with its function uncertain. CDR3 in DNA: TGTGCCAGAAGCTCGTGGACAGCCTACGAGCAGTACTTC. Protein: CARSSWTAYEQYF.